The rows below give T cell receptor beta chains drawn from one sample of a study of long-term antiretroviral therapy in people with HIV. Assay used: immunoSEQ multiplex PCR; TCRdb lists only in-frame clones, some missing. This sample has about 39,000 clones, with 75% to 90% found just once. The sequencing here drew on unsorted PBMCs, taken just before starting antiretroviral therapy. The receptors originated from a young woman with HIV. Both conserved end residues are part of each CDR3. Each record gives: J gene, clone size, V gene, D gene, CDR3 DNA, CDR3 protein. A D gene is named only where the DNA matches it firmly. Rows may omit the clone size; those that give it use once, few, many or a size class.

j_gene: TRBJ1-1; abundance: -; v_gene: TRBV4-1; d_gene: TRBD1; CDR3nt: TGCGCCAGCAGCCAAGACGACAGGGGGAACACTGAAGCTTTCTTT; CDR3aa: CASSQDDRGNTEAFF
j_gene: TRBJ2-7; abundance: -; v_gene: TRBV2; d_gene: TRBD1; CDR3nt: TGTGCCAGCACGTCCGGGCAGGGGGCGTACGAGCAGTACTTC; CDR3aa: CASTSGQGAYEQYF
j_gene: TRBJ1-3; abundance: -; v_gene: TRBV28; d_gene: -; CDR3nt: TGTGCCAGCAGTTTAGTCTTGGCAGGCCCAAACTCTGGAAACACCATATATTTT; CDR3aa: CASSLVLAGPNSGNTIYF
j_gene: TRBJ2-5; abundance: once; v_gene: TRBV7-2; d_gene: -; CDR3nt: TGTGCCAGCAGCTTAGCAGTGACAGGAGTTCAACCCATGTTAGGGACCCAGTACTTC; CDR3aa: CASSLAVTGVQPMLGTQYF
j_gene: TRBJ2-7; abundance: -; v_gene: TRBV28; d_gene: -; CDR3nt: TGTGCCAGCTCGACCACCGAGCAGTACTTC; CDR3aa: CASSTTEQYF
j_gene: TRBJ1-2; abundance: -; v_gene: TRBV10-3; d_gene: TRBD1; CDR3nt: TGTGCCATCAGTGAGTTTCTCGGGACAGCTAACTATGGCTACACCTTC; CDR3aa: CAISEFLGTANYGYTF
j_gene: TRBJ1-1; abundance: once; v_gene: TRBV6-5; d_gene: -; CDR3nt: TGTGCCAGCAGGCGCCAGGGAGCGGACACTGAAGCTTTCTTT; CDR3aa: CASRRQGADTEAFF
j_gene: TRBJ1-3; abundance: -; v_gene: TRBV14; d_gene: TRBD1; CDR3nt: TGTGCCAGCCGCCAAACAGGGGTAGGTGGAAACACCATATATTTT; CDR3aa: CASRQTGVGGNTIYF
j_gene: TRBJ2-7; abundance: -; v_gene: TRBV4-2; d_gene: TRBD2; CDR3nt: TGTGCCAGCAGCCAAGAGTGGGACTTGAAAGCGGGAGGGCCTTGGAACTACTACGAGCAGTACTTC; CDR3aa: CASSQEWDLKAGGPWNYYEQYF
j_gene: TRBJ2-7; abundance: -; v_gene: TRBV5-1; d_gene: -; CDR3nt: TGCGCCAGCAGCTTCAAGGGGTCGCCCTACGAGCAGTACTTC; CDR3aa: CASSFKGSPYEQYF
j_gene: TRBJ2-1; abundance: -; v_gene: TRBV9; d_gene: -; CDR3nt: TGTGCCAGCAGCGCCGCCGGGACGGACGATGAGCAGTTCTTC; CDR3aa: CASSAAGTDDEQFF
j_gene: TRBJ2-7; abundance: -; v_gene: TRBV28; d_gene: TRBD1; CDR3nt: TGTGCCAGCAGTCTTACGAGGGGGACAGGGGTACACGAGCAGTACTTC; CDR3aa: CASSLTRGTGVHEQYF
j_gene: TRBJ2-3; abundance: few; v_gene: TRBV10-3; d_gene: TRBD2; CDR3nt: TGTGCCATCAAGGGGACTAGCTCAGATACGCAGTATTTT; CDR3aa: CAIKGTSSDTQYF
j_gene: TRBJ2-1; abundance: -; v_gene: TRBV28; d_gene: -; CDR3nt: TGTGCCAGCAGTCCCGGACAGAGCTCCTACAATGAGCAGTTCTTC; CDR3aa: CASSPGQSSYNEQFF
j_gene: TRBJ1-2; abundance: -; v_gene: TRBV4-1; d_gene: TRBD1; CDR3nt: TGCGCCAGCAGCCCACAGGGGTTAAGTAGCTATGGCTACACCTTC; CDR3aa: CASSPQGLSSYGYTF
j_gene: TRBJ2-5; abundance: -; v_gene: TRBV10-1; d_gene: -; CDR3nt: TGCGCCAGCACTGAGAGTGGGTTACTAGGCGTCGGGCAGTCGTCCGTCAATCAAGAGACCCAGTACTTC; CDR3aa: CASTESGLLGVGQSSVNQETQYF
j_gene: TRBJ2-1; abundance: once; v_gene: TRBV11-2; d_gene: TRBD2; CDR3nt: TGTGCCAGCAGCTTAGGAGGAGCGGGGAACAATGAGCAGTTCTTC; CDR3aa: CASSLGGAGNNEQFF
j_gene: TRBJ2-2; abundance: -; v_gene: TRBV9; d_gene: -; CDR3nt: TGTGCCAGCAATAGGGGTATTGGTAATTCGAACACCGGGGAGCTGTTTTTT; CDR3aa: CASNRGIGNSNTGELFF
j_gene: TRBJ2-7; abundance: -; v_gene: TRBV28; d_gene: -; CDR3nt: TGTGCCAGCAGAGGCACGAGGGCCTACGAGCAGTACTTC; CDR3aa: CASRGTRAYEQYF
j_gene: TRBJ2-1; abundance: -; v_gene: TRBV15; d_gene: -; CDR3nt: TGTGCCACCAGCAGAGGGGGGACATACAATGAGCAGTTCTTC; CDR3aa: CATSRGGTYNEQFF
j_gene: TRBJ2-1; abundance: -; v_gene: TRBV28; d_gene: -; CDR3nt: TGTGCCAGCAGCACTCCGGGCAATGAGCAGTTCTTC; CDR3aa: CASSTPGNEQFF
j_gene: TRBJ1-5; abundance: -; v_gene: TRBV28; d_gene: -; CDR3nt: TGTGCCAGCAAGAGGAGGGATGGCAATCAGCCCCAGCATTTT; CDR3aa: CASKRRDGNQPQHF
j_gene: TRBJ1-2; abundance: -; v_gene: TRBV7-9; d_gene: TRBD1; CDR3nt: TGTGCCAGCAGCTCGGGACAGGGCCATGGCTACACCTTC; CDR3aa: CASSSGQGHGYTF
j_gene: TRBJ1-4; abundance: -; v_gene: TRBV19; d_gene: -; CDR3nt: TGTGCCAGTAGTATAATATCGGGGGAGGATGAAAAACTGTTTTTT; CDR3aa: CASSIISGEDEKLFF
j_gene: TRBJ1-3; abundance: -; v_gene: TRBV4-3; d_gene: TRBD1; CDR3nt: TGCGCCAGCAGCCAAGATCGTTGGGGACAGGGTAACAGAAACACCATATATTTT; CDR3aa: CASSQDRWGQGNRNTIYF
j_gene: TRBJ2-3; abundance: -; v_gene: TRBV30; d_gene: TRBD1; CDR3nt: TGTGCCTGGAGTGAACCGGGACAGGGAGGATCAGATACGCAGTATTTT; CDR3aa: CAWSEPGQGGSDTQYF
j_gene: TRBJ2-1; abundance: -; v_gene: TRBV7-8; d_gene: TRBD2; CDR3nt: TGTGCCAGCAGCTTAGCCTCGACTAGCGGGAGGGCAGGGGTGCAGTTCTTC; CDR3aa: CASSLASTSGRAGVQFF
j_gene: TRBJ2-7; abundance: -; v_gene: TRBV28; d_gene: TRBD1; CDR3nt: TGTGCCAGCACCACCGGGACAGGGGGAAGGTACGAGCAGTACTTC; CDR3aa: CASTTGTGGRYEQYF
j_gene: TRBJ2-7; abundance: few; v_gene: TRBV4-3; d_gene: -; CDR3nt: TGCGCCAGCAGCCATGAGCGATCCTACTCCTACGAGCAGTACTTC; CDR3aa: CASSHERSYSYEQYF
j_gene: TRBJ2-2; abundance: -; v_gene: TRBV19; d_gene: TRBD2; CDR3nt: TGTGCCAGTAGTACTCCGCAGGTACTAGCGGGGTACACCGGGGAGCTGTTTTTT; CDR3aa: CASSTPQVLAGYTGELFF
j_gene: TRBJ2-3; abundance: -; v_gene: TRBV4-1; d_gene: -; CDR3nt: TGCGCCAGCAGCCAAGAGGGCCCGCCTTCTAGCACAGATACGCAGTATTTT; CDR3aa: CASSQEGPPSSTDTQYF
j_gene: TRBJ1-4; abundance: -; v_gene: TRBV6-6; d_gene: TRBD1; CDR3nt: TGTGCCAGCAGCGGCATGGGACAGGGCCTACCGTCGGGTTTT; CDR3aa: CASSGMGQGLPSGF
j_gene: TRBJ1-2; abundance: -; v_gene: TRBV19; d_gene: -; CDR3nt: TGTGCCAGCATGGGACGAAGCTATGGCTACACCTTC; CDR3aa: CASMGRSYGYTF
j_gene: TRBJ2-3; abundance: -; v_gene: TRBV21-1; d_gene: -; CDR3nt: TGTGCCAGCAGCAAAGGGGGACAGGTAAGGGCAGATACGCAGTATTTT; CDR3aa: CASSKGGQVRADTQYF
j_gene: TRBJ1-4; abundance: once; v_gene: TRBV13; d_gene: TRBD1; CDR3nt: TGTGCCAGCAGTTTCCAGGGGGGAAAACTGTTTTTT; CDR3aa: CASSFQGGKLFF
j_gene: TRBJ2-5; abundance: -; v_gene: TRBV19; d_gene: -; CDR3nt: TGTGCCAGTAGTATCTCGTCGGAGACCCAGTACTTC; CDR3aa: CASSISSETQYF
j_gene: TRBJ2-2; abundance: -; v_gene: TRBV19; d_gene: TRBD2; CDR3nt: TGTGCCAGTAGTATGGCGGGGACTAGCGGGAGTCGGGGGGAGCTGTTTTTT; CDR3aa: CASSMAGTSGSRGELFF
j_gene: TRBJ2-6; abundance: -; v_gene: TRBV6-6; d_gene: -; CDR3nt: TGTGCCCTCCAATCTGGGGCCAACGTCCTGACTTTC; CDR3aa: CALQSGANVLTF
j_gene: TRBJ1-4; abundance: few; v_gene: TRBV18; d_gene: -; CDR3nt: TGTGCCAGCTCACCCGAAGGGGAGTATGGTGAAAAACTGTTTTTT; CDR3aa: CASSPEGEYGEKLFF
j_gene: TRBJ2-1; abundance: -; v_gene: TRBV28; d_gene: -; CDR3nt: TGTGCCAGCAGTCAAATCCGGGCCGAGCAGTTCTTC; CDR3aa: CASSQIRAEQFF
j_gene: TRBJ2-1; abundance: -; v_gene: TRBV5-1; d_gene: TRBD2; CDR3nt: TGCGCCAGCAGCTTGGAGGTGCTAGCGGGATTCGGTGAGCAGTTCTTC; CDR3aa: CASSLEVLAGFGEQFF
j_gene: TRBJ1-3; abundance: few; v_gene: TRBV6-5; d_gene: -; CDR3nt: TGTGCCAGCAGTTATCAGGGAAGCCCTGGAAACACCATATATTTT; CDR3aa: CASSYQGSPGNTIYF
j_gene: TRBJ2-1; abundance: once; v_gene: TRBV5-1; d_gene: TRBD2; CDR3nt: TGCGCCAGCCGTCGGGGGGACTCCTACAATGAGCAGTTCTTC; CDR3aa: CASRRGDSYNEQFF
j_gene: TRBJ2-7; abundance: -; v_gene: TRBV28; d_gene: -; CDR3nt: TGTGCCAGCAGTGTCAGCCGCGAGCAGTACTTC; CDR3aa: CASSVSREQYF
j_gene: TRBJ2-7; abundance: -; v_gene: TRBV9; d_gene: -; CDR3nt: TGTGCCAGCAGCCCCGGGTCTAAAACCTACGAGCAGTACTTC; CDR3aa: CASSPGSKTYEQYF
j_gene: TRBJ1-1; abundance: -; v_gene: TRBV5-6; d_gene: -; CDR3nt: TGTGCCAGCAGCTTGGAACAGCTTATGAACACTGAAGCTTTCTTT; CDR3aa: CASSLEQLMNTEAFF
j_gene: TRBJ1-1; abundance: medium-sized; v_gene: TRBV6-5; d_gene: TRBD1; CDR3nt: TGTGCCAGCAGTGTACAGGGGGCCACTGAAGCTTTCTTT; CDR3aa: CASSVQGATEAFF
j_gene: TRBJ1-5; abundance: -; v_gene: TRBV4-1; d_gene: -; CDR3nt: TGCGCCAGCAGCCAAATCAGGGATAACAATCAGCCCCAGCATTTT; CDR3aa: CASSQIRDNNQPQHF
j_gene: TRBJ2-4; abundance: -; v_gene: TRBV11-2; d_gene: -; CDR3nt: TGTGCCAGCAGCTTAGATGTTGGAAGAGCCAAAAACATTCAGTACTTC; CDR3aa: CASSLDVGRAKNIQYF
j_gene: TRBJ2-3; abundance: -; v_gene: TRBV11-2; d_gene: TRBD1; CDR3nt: TGTGCCAGCAGCCCGTGGGACAGGGGCACAGATACGCAGTATTTT; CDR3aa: CASSPWDRGTDTQYF
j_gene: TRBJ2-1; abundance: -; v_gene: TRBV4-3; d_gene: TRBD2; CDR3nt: TGCGCCAGCAGCCAAGACAGGGGAGCGGGAGCGGAGCAGTTCTTC; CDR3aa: CASSQDRGAGAEQFF
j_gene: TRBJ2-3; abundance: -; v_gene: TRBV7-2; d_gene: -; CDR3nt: TGTGCCAGCAGCTTCGCTTTGGGCGGGAGCACAGATACGCAGTATTTT; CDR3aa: CASSFALGGSTDTQYF
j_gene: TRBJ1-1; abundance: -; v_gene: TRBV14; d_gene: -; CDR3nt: TGTGCCAGCAGCCAAGATATATTAGAAGGGGCGGTGGCTGAAGCTTTCTTT; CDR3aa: CASSQDILEGAVAEAFF
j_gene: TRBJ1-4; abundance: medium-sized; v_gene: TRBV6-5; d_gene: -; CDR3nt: TGTGCCAGCAGTACTGGACAACATAATGAAAAACTGTTTTTT; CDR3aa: CASSTGQHNEKLFF
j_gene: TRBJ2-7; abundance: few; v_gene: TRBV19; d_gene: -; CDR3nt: TGTGCCAGTAGTATCCATTCGGCCTACGAGCAGTACTTC; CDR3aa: CASSIHSAYEQYF
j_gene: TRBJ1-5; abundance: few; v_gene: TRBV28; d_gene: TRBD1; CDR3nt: TGTGCCAGCAGTCTGACAGGGATCCAGCATTTT; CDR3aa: CASSLTGIQHF
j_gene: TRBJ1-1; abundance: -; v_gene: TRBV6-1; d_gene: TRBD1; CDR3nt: TGTGCCAGCACCTTGCCCACAGGGGAGGTCACTGAAGCTTTCTTT; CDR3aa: CASTLPTGEVTEAFF
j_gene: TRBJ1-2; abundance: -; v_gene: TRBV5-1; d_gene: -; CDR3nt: TGCGCCAGCAGCTTGGAAGGCAGAGCTAACTATGGCTACACCTTC; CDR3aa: CASSLEGRANYGYTF
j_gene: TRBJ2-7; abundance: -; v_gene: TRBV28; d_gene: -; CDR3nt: TGTGCCAGCAGCCCCGAGGGGGTGTACGAGCAGTACTTC; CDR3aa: CASSPEGVYEQYF
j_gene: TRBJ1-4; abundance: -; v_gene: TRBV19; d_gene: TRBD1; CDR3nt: TGTGCCAGTAACCAGCTCGGGACAGGGAGTAATGAAAAACTGTTTTTT; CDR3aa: CASNQLGTGSNEKLFF